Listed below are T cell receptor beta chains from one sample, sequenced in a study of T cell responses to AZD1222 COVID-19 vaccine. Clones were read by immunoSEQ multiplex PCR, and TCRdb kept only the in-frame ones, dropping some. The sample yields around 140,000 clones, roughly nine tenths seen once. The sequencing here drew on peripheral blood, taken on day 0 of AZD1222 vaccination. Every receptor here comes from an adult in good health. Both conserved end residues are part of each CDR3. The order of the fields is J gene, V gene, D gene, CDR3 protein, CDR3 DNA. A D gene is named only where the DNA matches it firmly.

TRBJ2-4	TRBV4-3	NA	CASSPDMGNIQYF	TGCGCCAGCAGCCCTGACATGGGAAACATTCAGTACTTC
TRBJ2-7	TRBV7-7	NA	CASSLRQVSSYEQYF	TGTGCTAGCAGCCTCAGACAGGTAAGCTCCTACGAGCAGTACTTC
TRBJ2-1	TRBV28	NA	CASKTVWRDIYNEQFF	TGTGCCAGCAAAACTGTTTGGCGGGACATTTACAATGAGCAGTTCTTC
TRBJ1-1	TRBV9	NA	CASSVVGSPEAFF	TGTGCCAGCAGCGTAGTGGGATCCCCTGAAGCTTTCTTT
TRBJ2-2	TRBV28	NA	CASSLDTGELFF	TGTGCCAGCAGTTTGGACACCGGGGAGCTGTTTTTT
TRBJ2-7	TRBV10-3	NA	CAISQSVDEQYF	TGTGCCATCAGCCAATCGGTCGACGAGCAGTACTTC
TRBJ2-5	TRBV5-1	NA	CASSPWGGLYQETQYF	TGCGCCAGCAGCCCCTGGGGGGGCCTGTACCAAGAGACCCAGTACTTC
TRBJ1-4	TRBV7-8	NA	CASSIGSGSGEKLFF	TGTGCCAGCAGCATAGGGTCGGGGTCCGGTGAAAAACTGTTTTTT
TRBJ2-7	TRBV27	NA	CASSLSGQVTYEQYF	TGTGCCAGCAGTTTATCTGGTCAGGTGACCTACGAGCAGTACTTC
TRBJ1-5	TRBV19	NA	CASRPTVGNQPQHF	TGTGCCAGTAGACCAACGGTTGGCAATCAGCCCCAGCATTTT
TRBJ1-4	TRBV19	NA	CASSNTGGWTNEKLFF	TGTGCCAGTAGTAATACTGGCGGGTGGACTAATGAAAAACTGTTTTTT
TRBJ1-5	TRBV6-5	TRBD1	CASSYSRQGGQPQHF	TGTGCCAGCAGTTACTCGCGACAGGGAGGACAGCCCCAGCATTTT
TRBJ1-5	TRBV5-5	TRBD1	CASSTGDQPQHF	TGTGCCAGCAGCACAGGGGATCAGCCCCAGCATTTT
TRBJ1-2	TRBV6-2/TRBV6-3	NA	CASSYSFTSVDGYTF	TGTGCCAGCAGTTACTCGTTCACCAGTGTGGATGGCTACACCTTC